Presented here are 22 T cell receptor beta chains from one specimen sequenced in a study of cytomegalovirus exposure and HLA in healthy donors. 13 Jbeta primers and 60 Vbeta primers were used for the PCR. TCRdb's copy holds only in-frame clones and misses some; the assay was immunoSEQ multiplex PCR. The listing contains roughly 78,000 clones. Sequenced input: PBMCs. Receptors originate from a boy between 5 and 17 years old in good health and CMV-seronegative.

The chain has TRBV15 and TRBJ1-5; 7 nucleotides match TRBD1. Unmatched junction bases numbered 8, after V lost 1 base and J lost 5 bases. Germline-derived CDR1 and CDR2 are LNHNV and YYDKDF (reference sequence). The CDR3 extends over 16 amino acids. CDR3 in amino acids: CATSRGYRGEYQPQHF. CDR3 DNA: TGTGCCACCAGCAGAGGTTACAGGGGCGAGTATCAGCCCCAGCATTTT.

The chain joins TRBV27 to TRBJ1-5; 10 bases line up with TRBD1. CDR3 length: 18 amino acids. With 5 bases clipped from V and 1 base from J, the junction kept 11 bases outside the gene matches. Germline V CDR1 and CDR2: MNHEY, SMNVEV (reference sequence). The chain's CDR3 is CASSPYMTGGGSNQPQHF. CDR3 in DNA: TGTGCCAGCAGTCCTTACATGACAGGGGGCGGGAGCAATCAGCCCCAGCATTTT.

The gene calls are TRBV5-6 and TRBJ1-2; 7 bases agree with TRBD1. The CDR3 extends over 13 amino acids. J gave up 3 bases and V 4 bases, and 3 bases lay outside the gene matches. The germline V gene encodes CDR1 SGHDT and CDR2 YYEEEE. CDR3 DNA: TGTGCCAGCAGCCGTGACAGGGACTATGGCTACACCTTC. Its protein is CASSRDRDYGYTF.

This sequence joins TRBV6-5 and TRBJ2-7; TRBD2 matches 14 bases. Germline V gene sequence: CDR1 MNHEY, CDR2 SVGAGI. The CDR3 has 15 residues. Unmatched junction bases numbered 3, after V lost 6 bases and J lost 2 bases. The CDR3 reads CASSRGLAGAYEQYF. In nucleotides, the CDR3 is TGTGCCAGCAGCAGGGGACTAGCGGGGGCCTACGAGCAGTACTTC.

The gene calls are TRBV18 and TRBJ2-5; D is undetermined. The germline gives CDR1 KGHSH, CDR2 LQKENI. The CDR3 has 16 amino acids. Trimming cost V 3 bases and J 1 base, with 15 bases left between them. The CDR3 bases are TGTGCCAGCTCACCCGCAATGTGGAGATCCCAAGAGACCCAGTACTTC. This sequence encodes CASSPAMWRSQETQYF.

The V call is TRBV7-2, the J call TRBJ1-2; D call uncertain. The CDR3 is 13 residues long. Trimming removed 5 bases from V and 5 bases from J, with 12 bases in between. The germline V gene has CDR1 SGHTA and CDR2 FQGNSA. CDR3 sequence: CASSAGSTYGYTF. The CDR3 DNA reads as TGTGCCAGCAGCGCAGGAAGCACTTATGGCTACACCTTC.

The chain is built from TRBV7-2 and TRBJ2-7; 8 bases align to TRBD2. Looked up from germline, CDR1 is SGHTA and CDR2 is FQGNSA. The CDR3 length is 15 residues. V was clipped by 4 bases and J by 3 bases; unmatched bases: 8. CDR3 DNA: TGTGCCAGCAGCTGGAGGGCGGGACTAGACTACGAGCAGTACTTC. Translated: CASSWRAGLDYEQYF.

The chain is built from TRBV5-1 and TRBJ2-5; TRBD1 aligns across 10 bases. Germline V gene sequence: CDR1 SGHRS, CDR2 YFSETQ. This CDR3 spans 16 amino acids. Trimming at V came to 5 bases and at J to 0 bases, leaving 7 bases not matched to a gene. This chain's CDR3 is CASRLPGQGYQETQYF. The DNA of the CDR3 is TGCGCCAGCAGATTACCGGGACAGGGGTACCAAGAGACCCAGTACTTC.

The J gene is TRBJ2-7, the V gene TRBV13; D uncertain. The CDR3 extends over 11 amino acids. CDR1 and CDR2 (germline): PRHDT, FYEKMQ (reference sequence). The V and J ends lost 2 bases and 6 bases respectively, with 5 bases between them. In DNA form, the CDR3 reads TGTGCCAGCAGCTTACGGAGCGAGCAGTACTTC. This translates into CASSLRSEQYF. The whole variable domain, filled in from reference TRBV13 and TRBJ2-7, reads AAGVIQSPRHLIKEKRETATLKCYPIPRHDTVYWYQQGPGQDPQFLISFYEKMQSDKGSIPDRFSAQQFSDYHSELNMSSLELGDSALYFCASSLRSEQYFGPGTRLTVT.

A remark on this clone: At one end, the junction sequence differs from germline, possibly due to a read error. V usage is TRBV30 and J usage is TRBJ2-3; 8 bases are a match to TRBD2. Looked up from germline, CDR1 is GTSNPN and CDR2 is SVGIG (reference sequence). This CDR3 region has 15 residues. The CDR3 DNA follows: TGTGCCGGGAGTGTAGGTAGCGGGGCCACAGATACGCAGTATTTT. Translation: CAGSVGSGATDTQYF.

The rearrangement links TRBV6-1 to TRBJ2-1; 7 bases are shared with TRBD2. Losses at the gene ends were 1 base for V and 1 base for J; bases not matched to a gene: 13. Germline V lookup: CDR1 MNHNS, CDR2 SASEGT. The CDR3 runs to 19 residues. This chain's CDR3 is CASSEGRGRAFVSYNEQFF. The CDR3 DNA reads as TGTGCCAGCAGTGAAGGGAGAGGGAGGGCCTTTGTGTCCTACAATGAGCAGTTCTTC.

The V call is TRBV4-3, the J call TRBJ2-2; D is undetermined. Between the trimmed V and J ends, which lost 1 base and 7 bases, there was a span of 7 bases. The CDR3 is 13 residues long. The V gene's germline CDR1 is LGHNA and CDR2 YSLEER. In DNA form, the CDR3 reads TGCGCCAGCAGCCAAGTCAGTGGCGGGGAGCTGTTTTTT. Translated, it gives CASSQVSGGELFF.

This chain connects TRBV25-1 to TRBJ2-7; TRBD1 aligns across 11 bases. Germline lookup yields CDR1 MGHDK and CDR2 SYGVNS. With 1 base clipped from V and 2 bases from J, the junction kept 7 bases outside the gene matches. CDR3 length: 17 amino acids. This CDR3 is CASSESRGTGGAYEQYF. The CDR3 DNA sequence: TGTGCCAGCAGTGAATCCCGAGGGACAGGGGGTGCCTACGAGCAGTACTTC.

J is TRBJ2-7 and V is TRBV6-1; 8 nucleotides line up with TRBD2. This CDR3 spans 10 amino acids. Germline values: CDR1 MNHNS, CDR2 SASEGT. The CDR3 nucleotides are TGTGCAAGCCGGGGGGGCGAGCAGTACTTC. This encodes CASRGGEQYF.

Here the CDR3 reads CARGGVSIEETQYF. CDR3 bases: TGTGCCCGCGGGGGGGTCTCAATAGAAGAGACCCAGTACTTC. The chain has TRBV7-7 and TRBJ2-5; 9 positions match TRBD2. Trimming cost V 11 bases and J 3 bases; bases outside gene matches: 10. CDR3 length equals 14 residues. Germline lookup yields CDR1 SSHAT and CDR2 FNYEAQ (reference sequence).

The CDR3 nucleotides read TGTGCCAGCAGCTACGCCGGGACAGGGGCTAGGAATGAGCAGTTCTTC. Translated: CASSYAGTGARNEQFF. The chain couples TRBV6-5 to TRBJ2-1, with 10 bases that match TRBD1. CDR1 MNHEY and CDR2 SVGAGI come from the germline V gene. This CDR3 comprises 16 residues. The trim removed 6 bases at V and 7 bases at J, leaving 12 bases unmatched.

The rearrangement links TRBV2 to TRBJ1-1; D remains unclear. V lost 5 bases and J lost 1, with 17 bases in between. Germline V CDR1 and CDR2: SNHLY, FYNNEI. CDR3 length equals 16 residues. CDR3 region: CASSSDDSDWNTEAFF. The CDR3 region has the DNA TGTGCCAGCAGTTCTGACGATTCGGACTGGAACACTGAAGCTTTCTTT.

This rearrangement joins TRBV19 to TRBJ2-5; a weak D match, TRBD2 (5 bases). CDR1 and CDR2 (germline): LNHDA, SQIVND (reference sequence). V lost 6 bases and J 3 bases, leaving 11 bases between the germline ends. The CDR3 has 13 amino acids. The CDR3 reads CASSPEGEETQYF. DNA for the CDR3: TGTGCCAGTAGCCCCGAGGGTGAAGAGACCCAGTACTTC.

The chain uses TRBV5-1 and TRBJ1-1; the D is unclear. The length of the CDR3 is 15 residues. V was cut by 0 bases and J by 0 bases, with 9 bases left in between. Germline CDR1 is SGHRS and CDR2 is YFSETQ. The CDR3 DNA sequence: TGCGCCAGCAGCTTGGAGCCAGGCATGAACACTGAAGCTTTCTTT. This encodes CASSLEPGMNTEAFF.

V is TRBV4-2 and J is TRBJ2-1, with 11 bases that match TRBD2. The CDR3 sequence is 18 residues long. V lost 0 bases and J lost 4; bases outside the gene matches: 8. Germline lookup yields CDR1 LGHNA and CDR2 YNFKEQ. The CDR3 coding sequence is TGTGCCAGCAGCCAAGATCCTAGCGGGAGGACACATTACAATGAGCAGTTCTTC. Translation gives CASSQDPSGRTHYNEQFF.

The chain employs TRBV5-1 and TRBJ2-1; 8 bases align to TRBD1. V lost 3 bases to trimming and J lost 5 bases; unmatched junction nucleotides: 7. The CDR3 is made up of 15 amino acids. Looked up from germline, CDR1 is SGHRS and CDR2 is YFSETQ. Here the CDR3 reads CASSSDRGVDNEQFF. The CDR3 nucleotides read TGCGCCAGCAGCTCAGACAGGGGAGTCGACAATGAGCAGTTCTTC.

The CDR3 region is CASSQGGRASSYNEQFF. The CDR3 DNA reads as TGTGCCAGCAGCCAAGGTGGGCGGGCCTCATCCTACAATGAGCAGTTCTTC. V and J are TRBV4-2 and TRBJ2-1, with a possible D match to TRBD2 (5 bases). The CDR3 runs 17 residues. V lost 1 base and J 1 base, leaving 14 bases between the germline ends. Germline CDR1 and CDR2: LGHNA and YNFKEQ.